Each of the 13 T cell receptor beta chains below was sequenced from the same sample in a study of shared clonotypes between healthy human individuals. Produced via immunoSEQ multiplex PCR; TCRdb's table is partial and in-frame only. The sample carries 2.3 million or so clones, approximately 95% recorded once. Material for sequencing was naive CD4+ T cells from PBMCs. The subset: CD45RA+ positively selected. The origin of the receptors is a man between 18 and 29 years old in good health. Some clones in this sample may be carry-over from other donors' samples.

The genes are TRBV30 and TRBJ2-3; D may be TRBD1 or TRBD2 (6 bases each). Germline V gene data show CDR1 as GTSNPN and CDR2 as SVGIG (reference sequence). The CDR3 totals 14 residues. With 5 bases removed from V and 4 bases from J, the gap between germline ends came to 16 bases. CDR3 in DNA: TGTGCCTGGGTGGGGGGCAAAGCGGCAGATACGCAGTATTTT. Encoded protein: CAWVGGKAADTQYF.

This clone has just one count. The CDR3 protein is CASGQGVAEQYF. The CDR3 region has the DNA TGTGCCAGCGGACAGGGGGTCGCAGAGCAGTACTTC. The chain couples TRBV28 to TRBJ2-7; TRBD1 matches 10 bases. Per the germline V gene, CDR1 is MDHEN and CDR2 is SYDVKM. Trimming at V came to 8 bases and at J to 7 bases, leaving 5 bases not matched to a gene. CDR3 size: 12 residues.

The chain joins TRBV5-1 to TRBJ2-2, with 8 bases aligning to TRBD2. Germline assignment: CDR1 SGHRS and CDR2 YFSETQ. The CDR3 runs 16 residues. The J segment lost 0 bases and the V segment lost 4 bases, leaving 5 bases of the junction unmatched. The CDR3 loop is CASSLTSGPNTGELFF. The CDR3 DNA reads TGCGCCAGCAGCCTAACTAGCGGTCCGAACACCGGGGAGCTGTTTTTT.

The J gene is TRBJ1-1, the V gene TRBV9; D may be TRBD1 (5 bases). V lost 0 bases, J lost 1 base, and 13 bases lay in between. The germline V gene has CDR1 SGDLS and CDR2 YYNGEE. This CDR3 region has 16 residues. CDR3 sequence reads: CASSVDLRQGNTEAFF. The CDR3 DNA is TGTGCCAGCAGCGTAGATCTTCGGCAGGGGAACACTGAAGCTTTCTTT. Filled out from reference TRBV9 and TRBJ1-1, the complete variable domain reads DSGVTQTPKHLITATGQRVTLRCSPRSGDLSVYWYQQSLDQGLQFLIQYYNGEERAKGNILERFSAQQFPDLHSELNLSSLELGDSALYFCASSVDLRQGNTEAFFGQGTRLTVV.

The V and J genes are TRBV10-3 and TRBJ2-1; 9 nucleotides agree with TRBD2. CDR1 is ENHRY, CDR2 SYGVKD, per germline. The CDR3 is 15 residues long. With 6 bases clipped from V and 5 bases from J, the junction kept 8 bases outside the gene matches. The CDR3 DNA sequence: TGTGCCATCAGGGAGACTAGCGGAGACGACAATGAGCAGTTCTTC. This encodes CAIRETSGDDNEQFF.

The rearrangement links TRBV4-1 to TRBJ2-1; D gene ambiguous. There are 13 residues in the CDR3. V dropped 0 bases and J dropped 15 bases, with 15 bases sitting between them. Germline V lookup: CDR1 MGHRA, CDR2 YSYEKL. The CDR3 sequence: CASSQDWSVCPFF. CDR3 DNA: TGCGCCAGCAGCCAAGATTGGAGTGTATGCCCGTTCTTC.

Worth noting for this clone: Distinct nucleotide sequences in the sample also encode this CDR3. The CDR3 loop is CASSLTGWGTEAFF. In DNA form, the CDR3 reads TGTGCCAGCAGTTTAACTGGGTGGGGAACTGAAGCTTTCTTT. The rearrangement links TRBV28 to TRBJ1-1, with D hard to call. The CDR3 is made up of 14 amino acids. In germline, CDR1 is MDHEN, CDR2 SYDVKM. Trimming removed 2 bases from V and 5 bases from J, with 12 bases in between.

The DNA for the CDR3 is TGTGCCAGCAGCTTAACAGGGGACGCTGAAGCTTTCTTT. This encodes CASSLTGDAEAFF. This chain connects TRBV7-9 to TRBJ1-1; TRBD1 matches at 7 bases. V lost 2 bases to trimming and J lost 6 bases; unmatched junction nucleotides: 3. The germline CDR1 and CDR2 sequences are SEHNR and FQNEAQ (reference sequence). CDR3 length equals 13 residues.

A single count supports this clone. The chain employs TRBV28 and TRBJ1-4, with D possibly being TRBD1 (6 bases). Looked up from germline, CDR1 is MDHEN and CDR2 is SYDVKM. This CDR3 is 16 amino acids long. Between the trimmed V and J ends, which lost 5 bases and 1 base, there was a span of 14 bases. The DNA of the CDR3 is TGTGCCAGCAGTCCGAACAGGGAGTTAACTAATGAAAAACTGTTTTTT. This codes for CASSPNRELTNEKLFF. Combining the CDR3 with reference TRBV28 and TRBJ1-4 gives the whole variable domain DVKVTQSSRYLVKRTGEKVFLECVQDMDHENMFWYRQDPGLGLRLIYFSYDVKMKEKGDIPEGYSVSREKKERFSLILESASTNQTSMYLCASSPNRELTNEKLFFGSGTQLSVL.

The V and J genes are TRBV27 and TRBJ2-1; perhaps TRBD2 as D (6 bases). Germline CDR1 is MNHEY and CDR2 is SMNVEV (reference sequence). This CDR3 has 16 residues. V was shortened by 6 bases and J by 3 bases, with 18 bases between the two germline ends. CDR3 coding DNA: TGTGCCAGCAGCCTGGGACTGTCGAATTACTACAATGAGCAGTTCTTC. Translating gives CASSLGLSNYYNEQFF.

The V call is TRBV11-2, the J call TRBJ2-3; weak D call: TRBD2 (6 bases). The CDR3 covers 17 residues. From germline, CDR1 is SGHAT and CDR2 FQNNGV. V was trimmed by 4 bases and J by 0 bases, leaving 17 bases between them. The CDR3 reads CASSSPLATTSTDTQYF. The CDR3 DNA reads as TGTGCCAGCAGCTCGCCCCTAGCGACCACTAGCACAGATACGCAGTATTTT. The variable domain in full, completed from reference TRBV11-2 and TRBJ2-3, reads EAGVAQSPRYKIIEKRQSVAFWCNPISGHATLYWYQQILGQGPKLLIQFQNNGVVDDSQLPKDRFSAERLKGVDSTLKIQPAKLEDSAVYLCASSSPLATTSTDTQYFGPGTRLTVL.

The chain has TRBV6-6 and TRBJ2-7, with 7 bases lining up with TRBD2. V was pared by 6 bases and J by 2 bases, with 7 bases of the junction left unmatched. This CDR3 region has 14 residues. From germline, CDR1 is MNHNY and CDR2 SVGAGI (reference sequence). CDR3 DNA sequence: TGTGCCAGCAGGAAGCGGGGACTTGCCTACGAGCAGTACTTC. It codes for CASRKRGLAYEQYF.

The chain carries TRBV9 and TRBJ2-2, with TRBD2 matching over 8 bases. The V gene end was trimmed by 4 bases and the J gene end by 3 bases; junction bases not matched to a gene: 5. CDR3 length: 15 residues. Germline assignment: CDR1 SGDLS and CDR2 YYNGEE. The CDR3 DNA follows: TGTGCCAGCAGCATCGGGAGGGGTTACACCGGGGAGCTGTTTTTT. It codes for CASSIGRGYTGELFF.